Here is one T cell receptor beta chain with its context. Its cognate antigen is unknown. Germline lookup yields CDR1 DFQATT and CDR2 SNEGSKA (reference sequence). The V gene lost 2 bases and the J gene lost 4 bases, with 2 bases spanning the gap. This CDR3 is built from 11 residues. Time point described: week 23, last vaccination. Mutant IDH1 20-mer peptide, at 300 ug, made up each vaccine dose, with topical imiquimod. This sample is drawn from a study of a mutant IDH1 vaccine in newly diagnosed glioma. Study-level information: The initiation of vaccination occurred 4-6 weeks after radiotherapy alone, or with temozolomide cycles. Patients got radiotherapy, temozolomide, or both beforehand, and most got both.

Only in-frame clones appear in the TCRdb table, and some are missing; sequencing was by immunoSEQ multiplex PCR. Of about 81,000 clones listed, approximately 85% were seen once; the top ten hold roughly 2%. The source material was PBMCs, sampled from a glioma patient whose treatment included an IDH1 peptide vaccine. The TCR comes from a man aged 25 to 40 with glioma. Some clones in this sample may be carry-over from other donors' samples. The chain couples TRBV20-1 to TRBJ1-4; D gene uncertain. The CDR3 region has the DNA TGCAGTGCTAGATATAATGAAAAACTGTTTTTT. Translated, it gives CSARYNEKLFF.